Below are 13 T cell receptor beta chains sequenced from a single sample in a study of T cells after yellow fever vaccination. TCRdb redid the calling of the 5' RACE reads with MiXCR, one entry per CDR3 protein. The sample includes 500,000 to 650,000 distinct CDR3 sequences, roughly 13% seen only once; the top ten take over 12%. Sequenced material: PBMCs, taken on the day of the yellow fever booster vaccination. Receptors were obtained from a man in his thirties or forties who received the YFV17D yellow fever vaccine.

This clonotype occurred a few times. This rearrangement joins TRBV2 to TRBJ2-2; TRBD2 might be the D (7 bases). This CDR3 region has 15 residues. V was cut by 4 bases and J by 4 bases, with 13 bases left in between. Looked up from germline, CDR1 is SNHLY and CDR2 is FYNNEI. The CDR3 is CASSGGGARTGELFF. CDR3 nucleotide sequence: TGTGCCAGCAGTGGAGGGGGGGCGCGCACCGGGGAGCTGTTTTTT. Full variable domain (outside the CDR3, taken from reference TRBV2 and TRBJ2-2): EPEVTQTPSHQVTQMGQEVILRCVPISNHLYFYWYRQILGQKVEFLVSFYNNEISEKSEIFDDQFSVERPDGSNFTLKIRSTKLEDSAMYFCASSGGGARTGELFFGEGSRLTVL.

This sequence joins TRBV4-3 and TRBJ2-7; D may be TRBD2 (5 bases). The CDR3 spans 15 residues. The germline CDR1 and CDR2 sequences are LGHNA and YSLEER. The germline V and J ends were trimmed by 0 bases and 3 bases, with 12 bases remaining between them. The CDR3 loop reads CASSQERTPYYEQYF. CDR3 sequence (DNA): TGCGCCAGCAGCCAAGAAAGGACTCCCTACTACGAGCAGTACTTC.

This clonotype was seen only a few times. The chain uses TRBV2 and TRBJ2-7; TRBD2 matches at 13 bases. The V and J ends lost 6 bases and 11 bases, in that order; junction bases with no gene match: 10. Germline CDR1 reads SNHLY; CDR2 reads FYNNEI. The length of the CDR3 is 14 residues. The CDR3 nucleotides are TGTGCCAGCAGGCTCGGACTAGCGGGAGAAGACGAGTACTTC. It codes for CASRLGLAGEDEYF.

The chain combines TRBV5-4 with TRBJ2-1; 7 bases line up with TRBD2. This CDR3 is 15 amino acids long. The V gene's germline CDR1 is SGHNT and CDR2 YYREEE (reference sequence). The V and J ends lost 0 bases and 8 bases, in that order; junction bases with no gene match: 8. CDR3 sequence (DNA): TGTGCCAGCAGCTTGGGTGGACTAGTCGTGGATGAGCAGTTCTTC. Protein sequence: CASSLGGLVVDEQFF. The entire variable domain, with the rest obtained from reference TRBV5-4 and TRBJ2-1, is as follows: ETGVTQSPTHLIKTRGQQVTLRCSSQSGHNTVSWYQQALGQGPQFIFQYYREEENGRGNFPPRFSGLQFPNYSSELNVNALELDDSALYLCASSLGGLVVDEQFFGPGTRLTVL.

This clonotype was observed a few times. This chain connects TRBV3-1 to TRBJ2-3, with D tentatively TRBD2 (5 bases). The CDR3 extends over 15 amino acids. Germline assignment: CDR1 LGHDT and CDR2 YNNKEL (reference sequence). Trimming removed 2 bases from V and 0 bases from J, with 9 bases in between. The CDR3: CASSQRAVSTDTQYF. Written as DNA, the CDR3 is TGTGCCAGCAGCCAAAGAGCGGTTAGCACAGATACGCAGTATTTT.

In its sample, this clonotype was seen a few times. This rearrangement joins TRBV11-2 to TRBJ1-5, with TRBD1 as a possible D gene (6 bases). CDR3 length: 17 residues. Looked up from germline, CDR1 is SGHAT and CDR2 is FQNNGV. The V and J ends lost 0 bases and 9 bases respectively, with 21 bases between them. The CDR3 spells CASSLDLGATGAGPQHF. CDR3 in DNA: TGTGCCAGCAGCTTAGACTTAGGGGCGACGGGGGCCGGGCCCCAGCATTTT.

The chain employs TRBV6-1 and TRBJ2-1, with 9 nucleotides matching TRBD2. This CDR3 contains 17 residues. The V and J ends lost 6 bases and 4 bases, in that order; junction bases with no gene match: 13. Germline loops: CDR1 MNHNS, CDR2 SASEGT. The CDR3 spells CASSPDRTSEKYNEQFF. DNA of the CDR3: TGTGCCAGCAGCCCCGATCGGACTAGCGAAAAATACAATGAGCAGTTCTTC.

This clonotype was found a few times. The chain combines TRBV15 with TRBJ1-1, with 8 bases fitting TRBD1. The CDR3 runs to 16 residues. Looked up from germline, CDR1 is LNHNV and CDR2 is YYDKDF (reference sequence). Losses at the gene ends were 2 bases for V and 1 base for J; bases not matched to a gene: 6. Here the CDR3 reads CATSRFDRGPNTEAFF. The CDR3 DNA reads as TGTGCCACCAGCAGATTTGACAGGGGACCGAACACTGAAGCTTTCTTT. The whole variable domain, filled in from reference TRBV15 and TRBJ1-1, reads DAMVIQNPRYQVTQFGKPVTLSCSQTLNHNVMYWYQQKSSQAPKLLFHYYDKDFNNEADTPDNFQSRRPNTSFCFLDIRSPGLGDTAMYLCATSRFDRGPNTEAFFGQGTRLTVV.

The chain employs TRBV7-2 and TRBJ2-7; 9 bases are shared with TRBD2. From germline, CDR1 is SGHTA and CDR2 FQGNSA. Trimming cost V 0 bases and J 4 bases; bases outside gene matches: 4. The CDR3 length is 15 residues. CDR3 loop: CASSLASGSWYEQYF. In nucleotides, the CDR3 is TGTGCCAGCAGCTTAGCTAGCGGGAGTTGGTACGAGCAGTACTTC.

The CDR3 coding sequence is TGCGCCAGCAGACTGGGACTAGCGGGTCGCATCGGGGAGCTGTTTTTT. It translates to CASRLGLAGRIGELFF. The V gene is TRBV5-1, the J gene TRBJ2-2; 12 bases map to TRBD2. Per the germline V gene, CDR1 is SGHRS and CDR2 is YFSETQ. With V trimmed by 5 bases and J by 7 bases, 9 bases remained unmatched. The CDR3 has 16 residues.

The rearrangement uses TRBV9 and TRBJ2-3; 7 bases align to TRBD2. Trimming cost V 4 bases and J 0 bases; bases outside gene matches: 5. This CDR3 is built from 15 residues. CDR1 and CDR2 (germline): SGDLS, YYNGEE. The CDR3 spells CASSTRLASTDTQYF. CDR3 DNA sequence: TGTGCCAGCAGCACTCGACTAGCTAGCACAGATACGCAGTATTTT.

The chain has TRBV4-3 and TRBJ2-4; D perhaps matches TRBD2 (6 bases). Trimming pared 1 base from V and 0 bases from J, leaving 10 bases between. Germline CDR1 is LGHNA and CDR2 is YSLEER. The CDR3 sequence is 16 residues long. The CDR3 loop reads CASSQGGGSAKNIQYF. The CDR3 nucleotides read TGCGCCAGCAGCCAAGGAGGAGGGTCAGCCAAAAACATTCAGTACTTC.

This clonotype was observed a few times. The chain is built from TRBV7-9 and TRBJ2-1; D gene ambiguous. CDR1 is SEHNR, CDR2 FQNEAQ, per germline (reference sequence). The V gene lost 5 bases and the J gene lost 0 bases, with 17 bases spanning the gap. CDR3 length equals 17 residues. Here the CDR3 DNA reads TGTGCCAGCAGCCCCCCTTTTACGGAGAGCTCCTACAATGAGCAGTTCTTC. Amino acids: CASSPPFTESSYNEQFF.